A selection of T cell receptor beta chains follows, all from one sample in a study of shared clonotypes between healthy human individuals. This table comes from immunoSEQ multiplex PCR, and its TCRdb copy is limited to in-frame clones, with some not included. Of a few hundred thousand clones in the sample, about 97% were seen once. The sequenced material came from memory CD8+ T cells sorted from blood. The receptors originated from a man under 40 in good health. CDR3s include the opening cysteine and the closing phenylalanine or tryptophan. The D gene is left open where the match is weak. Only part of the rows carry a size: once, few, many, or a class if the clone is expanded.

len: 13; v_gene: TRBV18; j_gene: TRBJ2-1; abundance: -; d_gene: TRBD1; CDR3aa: CASSPDRVTEQFF; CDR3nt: TGTGCCAGCTCACCCGACAGGGTGACTGAGCAGTTCTTC
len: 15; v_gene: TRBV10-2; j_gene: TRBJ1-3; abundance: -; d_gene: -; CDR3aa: CASSGWAGAGNTIYF; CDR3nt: TGCGCCAGCAGTGGATGGGCAGGGGCTGGAAACACCATATATTTT
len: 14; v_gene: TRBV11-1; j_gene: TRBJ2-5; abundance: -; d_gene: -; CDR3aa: CASSVPGTGETQYF; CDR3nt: TGTGCCAGCAGCGTACCCGGCACAGGGGAGACCCAGTACTTC
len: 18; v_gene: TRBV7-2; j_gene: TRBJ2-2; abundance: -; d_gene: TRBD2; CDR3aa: CASSPGTSGRGNTGELFF; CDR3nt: TGTGCCAGCAGCCCCGGGACTAGCGGGAGGGGGAACACCGGGGAGCTGTTTTTT
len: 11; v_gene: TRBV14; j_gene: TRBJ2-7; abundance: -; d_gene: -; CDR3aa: CASSQATEQYF; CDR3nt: TGTGCCAGCAGCCAAGCCACCGAGCAGTACTTC
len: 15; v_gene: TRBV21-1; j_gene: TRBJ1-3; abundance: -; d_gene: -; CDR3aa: CASSKKRDSGNTIYF; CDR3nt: TGTGCCAGCAGCAAAAAAAGGGACTCTGGAAACACCATATATTTT
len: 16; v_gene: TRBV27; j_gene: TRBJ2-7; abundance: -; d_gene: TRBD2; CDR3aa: CASRWVSGSSLGEQYF; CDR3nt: TGTGCCAGCCGCTGGGTTAGCGGGAGTTCCCTGGGCGAGCAGTACTTC
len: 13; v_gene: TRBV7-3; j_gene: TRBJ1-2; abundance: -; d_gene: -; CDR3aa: CASSSTGTDGYTF; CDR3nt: TGTGCCAGCAGCTCAACGGGAACCGATGGCTACACCTTC
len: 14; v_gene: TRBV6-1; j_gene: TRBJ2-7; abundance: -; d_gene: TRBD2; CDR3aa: CASSERGTSSEQYF; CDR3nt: TGTGCCAGCAGTGAAAGAGGGACTAGTTCCGAGCAGTACTTC
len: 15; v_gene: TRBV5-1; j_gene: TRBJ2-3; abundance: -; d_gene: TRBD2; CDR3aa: CASSLSGGPTDTQYF; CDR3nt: TGCGCCAGCAGCTTGTCGGGAGGGCCCACAGATACGCAGTATTTT
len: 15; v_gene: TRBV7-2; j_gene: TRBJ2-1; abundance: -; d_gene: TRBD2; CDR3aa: CASSLGTSSYNEQFF; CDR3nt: TGTGCCAGCAGCTTAGGGACTAGTTCCTACAATGAGCAGTTCTTC
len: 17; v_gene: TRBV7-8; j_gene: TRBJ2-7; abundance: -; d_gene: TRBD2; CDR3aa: CASSPGLAGEDPYEQYF; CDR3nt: TGTGCCAGCAGCCCGGGACTAGCGGGAGAGGATCCCTACGAGCAGTACTTC
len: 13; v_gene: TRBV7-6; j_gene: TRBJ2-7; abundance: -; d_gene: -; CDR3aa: CASSRAGSYEQYF; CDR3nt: TGTGCCAGCAGCCGGGCGGGTTCCTACGAGCAGTACTTC
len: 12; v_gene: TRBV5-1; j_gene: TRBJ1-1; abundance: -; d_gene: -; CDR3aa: CASSLSGTEAFF; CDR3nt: TGCGCCAGCAGCTTGTCGGGGACTGAAGCTTTCTTT
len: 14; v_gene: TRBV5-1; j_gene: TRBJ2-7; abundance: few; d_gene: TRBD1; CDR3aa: CASSSTGFLYEQYF; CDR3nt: TGCGCCAGCAGCTCGACAGGGTTCCTCTACGAGCAGTACTTC
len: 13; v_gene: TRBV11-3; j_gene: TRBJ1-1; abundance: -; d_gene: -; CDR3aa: CASSLEWNTEAFF; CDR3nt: TGTGCCAGCAGCTTAGAATGGAACACTGAAGCTTTCTTT
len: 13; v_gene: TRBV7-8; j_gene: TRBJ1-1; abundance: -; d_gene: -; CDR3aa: CASGLWVDTEAFF; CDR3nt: TGTGCCAGCGGCCTTTGGGTCGACACTGAAGCTTTCTTT
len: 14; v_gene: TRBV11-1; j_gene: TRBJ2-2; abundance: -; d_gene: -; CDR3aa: CASSLSGTTGELFF; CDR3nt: TGTGCCAGCAGCCTCTCCGGGACAACCGGGGAGCTGTTTTTT
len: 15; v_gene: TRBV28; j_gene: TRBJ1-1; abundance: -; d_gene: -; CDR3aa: CASSLSGGLGTEAFF; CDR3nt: TGTGCCAGCAGTCTGTCCGGGGGGTTAGGCACTGAAGCTTTCTTT
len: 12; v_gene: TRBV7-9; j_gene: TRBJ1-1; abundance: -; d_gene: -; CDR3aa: CASSTGNTEAFF; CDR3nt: TGTGCCAGCAGTACGGGGAACACTGAAGCTTTCTTT
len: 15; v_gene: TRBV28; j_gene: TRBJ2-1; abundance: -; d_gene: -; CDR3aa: CASTMTQSSYNEQFF; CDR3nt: TGTGCCAGCACCATGACCCAGAGCTCCTACAATGAGCAGTTCTTC
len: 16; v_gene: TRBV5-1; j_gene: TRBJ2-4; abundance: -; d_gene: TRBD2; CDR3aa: CASSLEVSGSRNIQYF; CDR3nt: TGCGCCAGCAGCTTGGAAGTTAGCGGGAGTAGAAACATTCAGTACTTC
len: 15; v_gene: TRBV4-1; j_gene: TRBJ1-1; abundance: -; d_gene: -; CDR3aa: CASSPLGGQNTEAFF; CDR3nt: TGCGCCAGCAGCCCCCTCGGCGGGCAGAACACTGAAGCTTTCTTT
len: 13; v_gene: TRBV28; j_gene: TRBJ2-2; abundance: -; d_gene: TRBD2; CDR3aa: CASSPTSAGELFF; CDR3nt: TGTGCCAGCAGCCCCACTAGCGCCGGGGAGCTGTTTTTT
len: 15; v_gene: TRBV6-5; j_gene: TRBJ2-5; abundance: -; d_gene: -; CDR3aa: CASRYKGGGPETQYF; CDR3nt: TGTGCCAGCCGCTATAAGGGAGGAGGTCCGGAGACCCAGTACTTC
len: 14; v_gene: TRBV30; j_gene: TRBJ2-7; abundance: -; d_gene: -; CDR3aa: CAWSRAGASYEQYF; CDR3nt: TGTGCCTGGAGTCGAGCGGGTGCTAGCTACGAGCAGTACTTC
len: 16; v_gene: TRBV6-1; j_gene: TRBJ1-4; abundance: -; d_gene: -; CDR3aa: CASSESGVPTNEKLFF; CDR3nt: TGTGCCAGCAGTGAAAGTGGGGTTCCAACTAATGAAAAACTGTTTTTT
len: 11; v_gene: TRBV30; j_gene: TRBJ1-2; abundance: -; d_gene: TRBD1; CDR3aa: CAWDIGGGYTF; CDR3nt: TGTGCCTGGGATATAGGGGGCGGCTACACCTTC
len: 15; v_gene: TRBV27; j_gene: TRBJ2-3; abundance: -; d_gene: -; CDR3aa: CASSLLFVDSSTQYF; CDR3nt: TGTGCCAGCAGTTTACTTTTTGTGGACTCTTCAACGCAGTATTTT
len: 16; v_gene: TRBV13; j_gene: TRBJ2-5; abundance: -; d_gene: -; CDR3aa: CASSSRDGPAQETQYF; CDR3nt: TGTGCCAGCAGCAGTAGGGACGGACCCGCCCAAGAGACCCAGTACTTC
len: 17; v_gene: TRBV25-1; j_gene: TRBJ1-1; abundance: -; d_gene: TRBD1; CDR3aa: CASSESGTGSRGAEAFF; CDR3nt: TGTGCCAGCAGTGAATCGGGGACAGGGAGTAGAGGAGCTGAAGCTTTCTTT
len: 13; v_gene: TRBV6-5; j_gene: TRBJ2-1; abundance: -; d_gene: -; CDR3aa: CASTGFSGNEQFF; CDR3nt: TGTGCCAGCACCGGATTTAGCGGCAATGAGCAGTTCTTC
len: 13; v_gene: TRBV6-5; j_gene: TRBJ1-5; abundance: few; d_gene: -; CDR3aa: CASSYSGTQPQHF; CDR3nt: TGTGCCAGCAGTTACTCCGGGACTCAGCCCCAGCATTTT
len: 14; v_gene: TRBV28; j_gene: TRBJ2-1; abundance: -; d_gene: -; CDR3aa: CASRGVGLYNEQFF; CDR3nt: TGTGCCAGCAGGGGGGTGGGGCTCTACAATGAGCAGTTCTTC
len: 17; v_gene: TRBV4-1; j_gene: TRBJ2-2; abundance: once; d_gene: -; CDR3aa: CASSQRTQERNTGELFF; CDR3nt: TGCGCCAGCAGCCAAAGGACCCAAGAGCGAAACACCGGGGAGCTGTTTTTT
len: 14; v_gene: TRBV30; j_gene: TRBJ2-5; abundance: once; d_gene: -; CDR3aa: CAWSVRGSEETQYF; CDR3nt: TGTGCCTGGAGTGTACGGGGGTCGGAAGAGACCCAGTACTTC
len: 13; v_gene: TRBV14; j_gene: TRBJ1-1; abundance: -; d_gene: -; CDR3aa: CASSPWGADEAFF; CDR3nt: TGTGCCAGCAGCCCCTGGGGGGCGGATGAAGCTTTCTTT
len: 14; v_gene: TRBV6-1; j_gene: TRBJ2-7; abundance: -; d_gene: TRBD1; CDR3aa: CASRDRGFSDEQYF; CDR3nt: TGTGCCAGCAGGGACAGGGGATTTTCCGACGAGCAGTACTTC
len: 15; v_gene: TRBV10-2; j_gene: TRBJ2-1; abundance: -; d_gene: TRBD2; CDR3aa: CASSDGGSGYNEQFF; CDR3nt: TGCGCCAGCAGTGATGGCGGGAGCGGCTACAATGAGCAGTTCTTC
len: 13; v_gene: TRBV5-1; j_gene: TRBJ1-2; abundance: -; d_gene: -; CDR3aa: CASSLRTDYGYTF; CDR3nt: TGCGCCAGCAGCTTAAGGACAGACTATGGCTACACCTTC
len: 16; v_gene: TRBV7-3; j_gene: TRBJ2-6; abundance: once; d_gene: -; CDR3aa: CASSLMGSSGANVLTF; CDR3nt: TGTGCCAGCAGCTTAATGGGGTCCTCTGGGGCCAACGTCCTGACTTTC
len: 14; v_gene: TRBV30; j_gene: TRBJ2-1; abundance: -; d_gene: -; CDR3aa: CAWSTGGSYNEQFF; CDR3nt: TGTGCCTGGAGTACCGGCGGCTCCTACAATGAGCAGTTCTTC
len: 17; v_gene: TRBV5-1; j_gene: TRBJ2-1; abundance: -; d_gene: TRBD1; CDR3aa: CASSVPAGTVSYNEQFF; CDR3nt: TGCGCCAGCAGCGTTCCTGCCGGGACAGTCTCCTACAATGAGCAGTTCTTC
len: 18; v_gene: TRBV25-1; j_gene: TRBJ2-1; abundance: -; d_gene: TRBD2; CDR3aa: CASIPLAVSSGSRNEQFF; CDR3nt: TGTGCCAGCATCCCCTTAGCCGTTTCTAGCGGGAGTCGGAATGAGCAGTTCTTC
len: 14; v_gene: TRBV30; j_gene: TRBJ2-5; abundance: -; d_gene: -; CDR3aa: CAWSVGGGQETQYF; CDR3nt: TGTGCCTGGAGTGTAGGGGGGGGCCAAGAGACCCAGTACTTC
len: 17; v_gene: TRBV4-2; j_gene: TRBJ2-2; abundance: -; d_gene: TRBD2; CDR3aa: CASSQERTSRSTGELFF; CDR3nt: TGTGCCAGCAGCCAAGAGAGGACTAGCCGATCCACCGGGGAGCTGTTTTTT
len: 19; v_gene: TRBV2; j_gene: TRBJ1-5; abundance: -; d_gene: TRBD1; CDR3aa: CASSETPGQNMKWNQPQHF; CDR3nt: TGTGCCAGCAGTGAAACCCCGGGACAGAACATGAAATGGAATCAGCCCCAGCATTTT
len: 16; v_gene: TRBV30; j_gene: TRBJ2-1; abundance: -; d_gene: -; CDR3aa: CAWSAALALTYNEQFF; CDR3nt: TGTGCCTGGAGTGCCGCCCTAGCGCTTACGTACAATGAGCAGTTCTTC
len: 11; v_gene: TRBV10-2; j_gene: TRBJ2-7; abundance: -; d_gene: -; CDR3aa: CASSESRGQYF; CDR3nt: TGCGCCAGCAGTGAGTCGAGGGGGCAGTACTTC
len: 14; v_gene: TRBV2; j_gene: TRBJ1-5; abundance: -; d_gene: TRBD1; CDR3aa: CASSGQGINQPQHF; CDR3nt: TGTGCCAGCAGTGGACAGGGGATAAATCAGCCCCAGCATTTT
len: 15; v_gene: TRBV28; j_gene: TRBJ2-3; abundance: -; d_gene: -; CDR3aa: CASSGVQGTIDTQYF; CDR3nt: TGTGCCAGCAGTGGGGTACAGGGGACTATCGATACGCAGTATTTT
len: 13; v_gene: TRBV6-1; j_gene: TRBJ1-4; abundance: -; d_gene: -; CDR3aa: CASNGGWNEKLFF; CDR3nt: TGTGCCAGCAACGGCGGGTGGAATGAAAAACTGTTTTTT